What follows describes a single T cell receptor beta chain. Its target is unknown. The germline gene is not matched at one end of the junction; a read error may be the cause. This specimen belongs to a study of T-cell reconstitution after alpha-beta-depleted transplantation in children. General study results and limits: Diversity of TCRbeta at day 60 was high in some patients, arising from surviving recipient T cells and thymic progenitors.

Germline V gene data show CDR1 as SGHDT and CDR2 as YYEEEE. This CDR3 contains 14 residues. It was with unique molecular identifiers that the TCRbeta library was prepared. Via MiXCR, TCRdb re-called the PCR reads, giving one row per CDR3 protein. The table records about 1,000,000 distinct CDR3 sequences, about 31% of them present only once. Source: PBMCs, mostly from graft donor cells, taken 360 days after TCRalphabeta/CD19-depleted stem cell transplant. The chain uses TRBV5-6 and TRBJ2-7, with a possible D match to TRBD1 (6 bases). This TCR came from a boy under two years old who had a stem cell transplant for SCID, so the T cells may come from the graft donor. CDR3 in amino acids: CASSFDGTSYELYF. In DNA, the CDR3 is TGTGCCAGCAGCTTTGACGGGACATCCTACGAGCTGTACTTC.